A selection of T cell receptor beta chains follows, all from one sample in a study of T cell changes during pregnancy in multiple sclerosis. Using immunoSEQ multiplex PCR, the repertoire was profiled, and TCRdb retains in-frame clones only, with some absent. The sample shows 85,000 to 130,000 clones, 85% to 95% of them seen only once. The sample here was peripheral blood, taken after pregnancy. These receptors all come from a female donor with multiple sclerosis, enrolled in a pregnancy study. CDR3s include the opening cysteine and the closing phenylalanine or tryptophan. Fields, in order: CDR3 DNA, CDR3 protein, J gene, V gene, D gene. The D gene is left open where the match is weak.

TGCAGCGCCTCGCTAGCGGGAGGTTCCTACAATGAGCAGTTCTTC | CSASLAGGSYNEQFF | TRBJ2-1 | TRBV29-1 | TRBD2
TGTGCCAGCAGCGCGGGTCGAAACACTGAAGCTTTCTTT | CASSAGRNTEAFF | TRBJ1-1 | TRBV7-8 | -
TGTGCCAGCAGCTTGGTGGGACAGCTCTCTGGGGCCAACGTCCTGACTTTC | CASSLVGQLSGANVLTF | TRBJ2-6 | TRBV5-6 | TRBD1
TGTGCCAGCAGCTTCGGACAGGGTCTTGGCTACACCTTC | CASSFGQGLGYTF | TRBJ1-2 | TRBV7-2 | TRBD1
TGTGCCAGCAGCTCCCAAGCAGGGGGATTCGAAAAACTGTTTTTT | CASSSQAGGFEKLFF | TRBJ1-4 | TRBV7-9 | TRBD1
TGCGCCAGCAGCTTCGCTAGCGGGAGCCACTACGAGCAGTACTTC | CASSFASGSHYEQYF | TRBJ2-7 | TRBV5-1 | TRBD2
TGTGCCAGCAACCCGCGGACAGGGGACCACTATGGCTACACCTTC | CASNPRTGDHYGYTF | TRBJ1-2 | TRBV6-1 | TRBD1
TGTGCCAGCAGCTTATCCACTAGCGGGGCCTCCAATGAGCAGTTCTTC | CASSLSTSGASNEQFF | TRBJ2-1 | TRBV7-8 | TRBD2
TGTGCCAGCAGTTTACGGACAGGCCAAGAGACCCAGTACTTC | CASSLRTGQETQYF | TRBJ2-5 | TRBV2 | TRBD1
TGCGCCAGCAGCAAGGGACAGGGCCTAGGCACAGATACGCAGTATTTT | CASSKGQGLGTDTQYF | TRBJ2-3 | TRBV5-1 | TRBD1
TGTGCCAGCAGCTTTGAACTAGCGGGAGCTCTAGGGTACAATGAGCAGTTCTTC | CASSFELAGALGYNEQFF | TRBJ2-1 | TRBV7-8 | TRBD2
TGTGCCAGCAGTGCCTCAGGGACAGGCCAACCCTACGAGCAGTACTTC | CASSASGTGQPYEQYF | TRBJ2-7 | TRBV25-1 | TRBD1
TGTGCCAGCAGTTTAACCGGGAGTAATGAAAAACTGTTTTTT | CASSLTGSNEKLFF | TRBJ1-4 | TRBV28 | -
TGTGCCAGCCAGCGGGAGGGCCGGGTTACGCAGTATTTT | CASQREGRVTQYF | TRBJ2-3 | TRBV6-1 | TRBD2
TGTGCCACCAGCAGGCTAATGGGACAGACGAATGAGCAGTTCTTC | CATSRLMGQTNEQFF | TRBJ2-1 | TRBV15 | TRBD1